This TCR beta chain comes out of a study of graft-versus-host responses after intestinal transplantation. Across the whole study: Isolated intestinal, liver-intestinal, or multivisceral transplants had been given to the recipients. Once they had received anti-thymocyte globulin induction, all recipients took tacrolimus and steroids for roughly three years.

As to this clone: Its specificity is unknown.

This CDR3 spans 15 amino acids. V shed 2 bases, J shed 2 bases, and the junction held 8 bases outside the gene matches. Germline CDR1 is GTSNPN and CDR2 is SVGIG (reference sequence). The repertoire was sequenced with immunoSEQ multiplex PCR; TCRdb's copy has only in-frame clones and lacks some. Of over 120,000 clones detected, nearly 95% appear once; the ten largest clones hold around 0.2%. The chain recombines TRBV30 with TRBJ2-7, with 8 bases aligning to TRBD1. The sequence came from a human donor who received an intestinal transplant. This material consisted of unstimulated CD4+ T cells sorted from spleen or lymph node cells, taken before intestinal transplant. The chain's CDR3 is CAWSTPGTGAYEQYF. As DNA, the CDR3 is TGTGCCTGGAGTACCCCCGGGACAGGCGCCTACGAGCAGTACTTC.